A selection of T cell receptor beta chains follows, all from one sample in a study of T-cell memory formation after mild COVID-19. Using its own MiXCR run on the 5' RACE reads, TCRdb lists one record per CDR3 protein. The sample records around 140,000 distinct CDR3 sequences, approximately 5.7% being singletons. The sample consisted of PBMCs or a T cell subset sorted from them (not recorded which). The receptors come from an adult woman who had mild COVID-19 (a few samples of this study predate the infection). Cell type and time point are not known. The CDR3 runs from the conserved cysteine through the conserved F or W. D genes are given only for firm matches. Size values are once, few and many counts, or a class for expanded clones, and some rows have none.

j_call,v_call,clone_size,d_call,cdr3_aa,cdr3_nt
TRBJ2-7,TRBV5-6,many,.,CASSLEGLLAGEQYF,TGTGCCAGCAGCTTGGAAGGACTGCTGGCAGGCGAGCAGTACTTC
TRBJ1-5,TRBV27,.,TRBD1,CASSTGGSGNQPQHF,TGTGCCAGCAGCACAGGGGGCTCGGGCAATCAGCCCCAGCATTTT
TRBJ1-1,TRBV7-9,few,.,CASSFGKNTEAFF,TGTGCCAGCAGCTTCGGCAAGAACACTGAAGCTTTCTTT
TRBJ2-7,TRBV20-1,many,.,CSAMKAYEQYF,TGCAGTGCTATGAAGGCCTACGAGCAGTACTTC
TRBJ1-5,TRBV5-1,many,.,CASSLAGRDQPQHF,TGCGCCAGCAGCTTGGCGGGCAGAGATCAGCCCCAGCATTTT
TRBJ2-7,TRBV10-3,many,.,CAIRAGTGSTYEQYF,TGTGCCATCAGGGCCGGAACAGGGTCAACCTACGAGCAGTACTTC
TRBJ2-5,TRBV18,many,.,CASSPGEETQYF,TGTGCCAGCTCACCCGGGGAAGAGACCCAGTACTTC
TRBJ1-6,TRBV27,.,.,CASQDGTYNSPLHF,TGTGCCAGCCAAGACGGGACATATAATTCACCCCTCCACTTT
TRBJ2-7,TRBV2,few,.,CASSRDNRNEQYF,TGTGCCAGCAGTCGGGACAACCGCAACGAGCAGTACTTC
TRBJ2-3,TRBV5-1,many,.,CASSSGGRGTDTQYF,TGCGCCAGCAGCTCTGGGGGCCGGGGGACAGATACGCAGTATTTT
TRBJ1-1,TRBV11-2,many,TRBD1,CASSLDGRQGAPAEAFF,TGTGCCAGCAGCTTAGATGGTAGGCAGGGGGCGCCCGCTGAAGCTTTCTTT
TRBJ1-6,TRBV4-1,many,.,CASSQEGQPYNSPLHF,TGCGCCAGCAGCCAAGAGGGGCAACCCTATAATTCACCCCTCCACTTT
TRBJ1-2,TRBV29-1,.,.,CSVRGDNYGYTF,TGCAGCGTTCGAGGGGACAACTATGGCTACACCTTC
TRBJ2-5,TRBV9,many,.,CASSVQAGPEETQYF,TGTGCCAGCAGCGTACAGGCCGGGCCCGAGGAGACCCAGTACTTC
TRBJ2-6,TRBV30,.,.,CAWSFGSGANVLTF,TGTGCCTGGAGTTTTGGCTCTGGGGCCAACGTCCTGACTTTC
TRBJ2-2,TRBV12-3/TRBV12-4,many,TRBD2,CASSFFLAGLTGELFF,TGTGCCAGCAGTTTTTTCCTAGCGGGATTAACCGGGGAGCTGTTTTTT
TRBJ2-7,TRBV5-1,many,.,CASSPWTSYEQYF,TGCGCCAGCAGCCCGTGGACAAGTTACGAGCAGTACTTC
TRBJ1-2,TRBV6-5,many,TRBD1,CASSSRGRRNYGYTF,TGTGCCAGCAGTTCCAGGGGGCGGCGGAACTATGGCTACACCTTC
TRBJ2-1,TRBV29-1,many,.,CSVEPPGSRLYNEQFF,TGCAGCGTTGAACCCCCTGGTAGCAGGCTCTACAATGAGCAGTTCTTC
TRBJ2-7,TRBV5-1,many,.,CASSGTSSLEQYF,TGCGCCAGCAGCGGGACTTCCTCTTTGGAGCAGTACTTC
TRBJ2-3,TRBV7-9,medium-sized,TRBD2,CASSLGSSGSRTDTQYF,TGTGCCAGCAGCTTGGGGAGTAGCGGGAGTAGGACAGATACGCAGTATTTT
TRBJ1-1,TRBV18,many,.,CASSPQGTRTEAFF,TGTGCCAGCTCACCACAGGGCACCAGGACTGAAGCTTTCTTT
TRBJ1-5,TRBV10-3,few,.,CAISDGAGNQPQHF,TGTGCCATCAGTGACGGGGCGGGCAATCAGCCCCAGCATTTT
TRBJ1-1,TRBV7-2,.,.,CASSPQLGPPMNTEAFF,TGTGCCAGCAGCCCACAGTTGGGGCCTCCCATGAACACTGAAGCTTTCTTT
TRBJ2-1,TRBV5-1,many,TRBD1,CASTGWTGGDSSYNEQFF,TGCGCCAGCACGGGGTGGACAGGGGGCGATAGCTCCTACAATGAGCAGTTCTTC
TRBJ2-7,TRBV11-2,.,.,CASSSSQGSYEQYF,TGTGCCAGCAGCTCCTCGCAGGGATCCTACGAGCAGTACTTC
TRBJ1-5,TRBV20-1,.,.,CSARSGQGHQPQHF,TGCAGTGCTAGAAGTGGGCAGGGCCACCAGCCCCAGCATTTT
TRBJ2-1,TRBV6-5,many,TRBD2,CASKSGGGSDEQFF,TGTGCCTCCAAAAGCGGGGGAGGGTCGGATGAGCAGTTCTTC
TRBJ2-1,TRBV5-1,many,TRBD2,CASSYAGLAGGSPFF,TGCGCCAGCAGCTACGCGGGACTAGCGGGAGGGAGTCCGTTCTTC
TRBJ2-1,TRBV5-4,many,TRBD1,CASSPGQGNNEQFF,TGTGCCAGCAGCCCGGGACAGGGAAACAATGAGCAGTTCTTC
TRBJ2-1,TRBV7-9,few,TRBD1,CASSLTGQGIDEQFF,TGTGCCAGCAGCCTTACGGGACAGGGGATCGATGAGCAGTTCTTC
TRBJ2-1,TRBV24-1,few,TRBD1,CATSDRRGTGRNEQFF,TGTGCCACCAGTGACCGCCGAGGGACAGGGCGCAATGAGCAGTTCTTC
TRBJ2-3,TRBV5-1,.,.,CASSPLATSTDTQYF,TGCGCCAGCAGCCCCCTAGCGACCAGCACAGATACGCAGTATTTT
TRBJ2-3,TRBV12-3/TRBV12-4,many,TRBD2,CASSRRTSGVVDTQYF,TGTGCCAGCAGTCGGAGAACTAGCGGGGTTGTAGATACGCAGTATTTT
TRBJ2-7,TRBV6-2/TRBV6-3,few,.,CASSYSNRQYF,TGTGCCAGCAGTTACTCCAACCGACAGTACTTC
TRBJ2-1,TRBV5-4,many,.,CASSLGLEGWDINEQFF,TGTGCCAGCAGCTTGGGGCTAGAAGGATGGGATATCAATGAGCAGTTCTTC
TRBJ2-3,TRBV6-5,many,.,CASSPATVSTDTQYF,TGTGCCAGCAGCCCGGCGACAGTCAGCACAGATACGCAGTATTTT
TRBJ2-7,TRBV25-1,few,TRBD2,CASSEGSGGLAGLNYEQYF,TGTGCCAGCAGTGAAGGGTCGGGGGGTCTTGCGGGGTTAAATTACGAGCAGTACTTC
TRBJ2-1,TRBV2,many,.,CASKRARGNEQFF,TGTGCCAGCAAGCGAGCACGCGGGAATGAGCAGTTCTTC
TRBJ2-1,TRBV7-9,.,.,CAGRDQGRPNEQFF,TGTGCCGGCCGGGATCAGGGAAGACCGAATGAGCAGTTCTTC
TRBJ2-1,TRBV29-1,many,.,CSVPTWVRDNEQFF,TGCAGCGTTCCGACTTGGGTTCGCGACAATGAGCAGTTCTTC
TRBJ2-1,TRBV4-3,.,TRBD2,CASSQDLLAGGLEQFF,TGCGCCAGCAGCCAGGACCTCTTGGCGGGAGGGTTAGAGCAGTTCTTC
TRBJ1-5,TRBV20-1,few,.,CSARDVDHSNQPQHF,TGCAGTGCTAGAGACGTCGACCATAGCAATCAGCCCCAGCATTTT